The entry below describes one T cell receptor beta chain. The V gene end was trimmed by 2 bases and the J gene end by 5 bases; junction bases not matched to a gene: 3. Germline assignment: CDR1 LGHDT and CDR2 YNNKEL (reference sequence). The CDR3 is 14 amino acids. This sample stems from a study of blood T cell repertoires in COVID-19. The repertoire was sequenced with immunoSEQ multiplex PCR; TCRdb's copy has only in-frame clones and lacks some. The sample has 150,000 to 200,000 clones; around 89% are singletons. The sequence was obtained from a woman aged 18-35 years who had recovered from COVID-19. Source material: PBMCs or T cells enriched from blood (not recorded which). This rearrangement joins TRBV3-1 (or the pseudogene TRBV3-2) to TRBJ2-1, with TRBD2 matching over 7 bases. The CDR3 sequence: CASSQSGRHNEQFF. CDR3 sequence (DNA): TGTGCCAGCAGCCAATCCGGGAGGCACAATGAGCAGTTCTTC.